This passage covers 5 T cell receptor beta chains from one sample sequenced in a study of blood T cell repertoires in COVID-19. The table came from immunoSEQ multiplex PCR; TCRdb's copy has only in-frame clones and leaves some out. The data show around 420,000 clones, roughly 90% seen once. Sequenced input: PBMCs or T cells enriched from blood (not recorded which). The source of these receptors is a woman in her thirties or forties with acute COVID-19.

This chain uses TRBV12-5 with TRBJ2-7; a possible D gene is TRBD1 (6 bases). The V end was cut by 5 bases, the J end by 2 bases, with 13 bases between. This CDR3 has 14 amino acids. Germline values: CDR1 LGHNT, CDR2 FRNRAP. CDR3 residues: CASGPRTVTYEQYF. In nucleotides, the CDR3 is TGTGCTAGTGGTCCCAGGACAGTTACCTACGAGCAGTACTTC.

The V and J genes are TRBV7-9 and TRBJ1-1; D possibly corresponds to TRBD1 (6 bases). This CDR3 comprises 15 residues. From germline, CDR1 is SEHNR and CDR2 FQNEAQ (reference sequence). V gave up 5 bases and J gave up 3 bases, with 16 bases separating them. CDR3 residues: CASSRLSSGDTEAFF. The DNA for the CDR3 is TGTGCCAGCAGCCGCCTATCTTCAGGGGACACTGAAGCTTTCTTT. The full variable domain, its missing parts supplied by reference TRBV7-9 and TRBJ1-1, is DTGVSQNPRHKITKRGQNVTFRCDPISEHNRLYWYRQTLGQGPEFLTYFQNEAQLEKSRLLSDRFSAERPKGSFSTLEIQRTEQGDSAMYLCASSRLSSGDTEAFFGQGTRLTVV.

This clone was seen once. The chain joins TRBV19 to TRBJ2-3; D gene ambiguous. CDR3 length: 12 amino acids. V gave up 4 bases and J gave up 7 bases, with 9 bases separating them. The germline V gene encodes CDR1 LNHDA and CDR2 SQIVND (reference sequence). In DNA form, the CDR3 reads TGTGCCAGTAGTACGAGGTCGTATACGCAGTATTTT. It yields the protein CASSTRSYTQYF.

This clone was seen a single time. The rearrangement links TRBV6-2 or TRBV6-3 to TRBJ1-1; no definite D call. The length of the CDR3 is 15 residues. V dropped 2 bases and J dropped 5 bases, with 15 bases sitting between them. In germline, CDR1 is MNHEY, CDR2 SVGEGT. The CDR3 DNA reads as TGTGCCAGCAGTTACGGTGGCGCATCGGGGACTGAAGCTTTCTTT. Residues: CASSYGGASGTEAFF.

A word on this clone: The identical CDR3 is also encoded by other nucleotide sequences in the sample. The chain is built from TRBV18 and TRBJ1-2; the D gene is possibly TRBD1 (5 bases). The CDR3 covers 14 residues. Germline V gene sequence: CDR1 KGHSH, CDR2 LQKENI. Trimming cost V 2 bases and J 0 bases, with 7 bases left between them. The CDR3 loop is CASSPTTANYGYTF. In DNA form, the CDR3 reads TGTGCCAGCTCACCAACGACAGCTAACTATGGCTACACCTTC.